Following are 11 T cell receptor beta chains from one sample sequenced in a study of T cell changes during pregnancy in multiple sclerosis. Profiled with immunoSEQ multiplex PCR; TCRdb holds only in-frame clones, not every one. The data show fewer than 45,000 clones, 88% seen once. Material: CD8+ T cells from peripheral blood mononuclear cells, obtained after pregnancy. The receptors derive from a female donor in good health, enrolled as a control in a pregnancy study.

The gene calls are TRBV7-2 and TRBJ2-5; 7 positions agree with TRBD1. The CDR3 is 15 residues long. V lost 5 bases to trimming and J lost 5 bases; unmatched junction nucleotides: 11. Germline-derived CDR1 and CDR2 are SGHTA and FQGNSA. DNA of the CDR3: TGTGCCAGCAGCACCAGGGACAGTCTTAGGGAGACCCAGTACTTC. This sequence encodes CASSTRDSLRETQYF.

The chain employs TRBV7-9 and TRBJ2-1, with TRBD2 identical over 8 bases. The CDR3 covers 15 residues. The ends lost 5 bases at V and 8 bases at J; junction bases unmatched: 11. Germline V gives CDR1 SEHNR, CDR2 FQNEAQ (reference sequence). This CDR3 reads CASSRGGGGKDEQFF. The CDR3 nucleotides read TGTGCCAGCAGCCGGGGTGGCGGGGGGAAGGATGAGCAGTTCTTC.

This chain links TRBV7-5 with TRBJ2-1; the table's D gene call, TRBD1, was not cross checked with the DNA. TRBV7-5 is annotated as a pseudogene. CDR3 length equals 16 residues. Written as DNA, the CDR3 is TGTGCCAGAAGCTCTACCGGGACAGGGTTTAGGAATGAGCAGTTCTTC. Translation: CARSSTGTGFRNEQFF.

The CDR3 nucleotides read TGCGCCAGCAGCCAAGATCGGAACAGTAACTATGGCTACACCTTC. Translation gives CASSQDRNSNYGYTF. The J gene is TRBJ1-2, the V gene TRBV4-3; D remains ambiguous. This CDR3 comprises 15 residues. V gave up 0 bases and J gave up 1 base, with 9 bases separating them. CDR1 and CDR2 (germline): LGHNA, YSLEER.

This clone appeared a few times. CDR3 sequence reads: CASSQAGVVTEAFF. Written as DNA, the CDR3 is TGCGCCAGCAGCCAAGCAGGGGTGGTCACTGAAGCTTTCTTT. The gene calls are TRBV4-1 and TRBJ1-1; tentatively, D is TRBD1 (6 bases). Germline values: CDR1 MGHRA, CDR2 YSYEKL. CDR3 length equals 14 residues. V lost 1 base and J lost 4, with 10 bases in between.

The chain uses TRBV4-1 and TRBJ1-3; a possible D gene is TRBD1 (6 bases). V was cut by 4 bases and J by 0 bases, with 10 bases left in between. Germline V gives CDR1 MGHRA, CDR2 YSYEKL. CDR3 length: 15 residues. CDR3 in DNA: TGCGCCAGCAGCCTACAGGGAAGCTCTGGAAACACCATATATTTT. Amino acids: CASSLQGSSGNTIYF.

This clone occurred once. The chain recombines TRBV4-3 with TRBJ1-5; 9 nucleotides align to TRBD1. J was trimmed by 7 bases and V by 0 bases; bases with no gene match: 10. The length of the CDR3 is 17 residues. Germline assignment: CDR1 LGHNA and CDR2 YSLEER. CDR3 sequence reads: CASSQDWGQGMEQPQHF. Written as DNA, the CDR3 is TGCGCCAGCAGCCAAGATTGGGGACAGGGTATGGAGCAGCCCCAGCATTTT.

This chain links TRBV5-5 with TRBJ1-1; the match to TRBD1 covers 7 bases. The V and J ends lost 0 bases and 3 bases, in that order; junction bases with no gene match: 5. Germline assignment: CDR1 SGHKS and CDR2 YYEKEE (reference sequence). This CDR3 comprises 15 residues. The CDR3 loop reads CASSLGDSWHTEAFF. CDR3 sequence (DNA): TGTGCCAGCAGCTTGGGGGACAGCTGGCACACTGAAGCTTTCTTT.

The chain employs TRBV28 and TRBJ1-1; D is possibly TRBD1 (5 bases). There are 13 residues in the CDR3. Trimming shortened V by 5 bases and J by 10 bases, and 17 bases separated the two germline ends. Germline V gene lookup returns CDR1 MDHEN and CDR2 SYDVKM. The CDR3 nucleotides read TGTGCCAGCAGTCCCGGGGGAGGTATGGTAGCTTTCTTT. Translation gives CASSPGGGMVAFF.

The rearrangement joins TRBV28 to TRBJ2-1; the D gene is possibly TRBD2 (6 bases). CDR1 is MDHEN and CDR2 is SYDVKM in the germline V gene. This CDR3 spans 16 amino acids. V was pared by 5 bases and J by 0 bases, with 14 bases between. CDR3 in DNA: TGTGCCAGCAGTCTATTGCGGGGTTACTCCTACAATGAGCAGTTCTTC. Translating it yields CASSLLRGYSYNEQFF. Full variable domain (outside the CDR3, taken from reference TRBV28 and TRBJ2-1): DVKVTQSSRYLVKRTGEKVFLECVQDMDHENMFWYRQDPGLGLRLIYFSYDVKMKEKGDIPEGYSVSREKKERFSLILESASTNQTSMYLCASSLLRGYSYNEQFFGPGTRLTVL.

The chain recombines TRBV10-3 with TRBJ2-1; D is possibly TRBD2 (5 bases). The CDR3 totals 11 residues. The V gene's germline CDR1 is ENHRY and CDR2 SYGVKD. Trimming pared 11 bases from V and 10 bases from J, leaving 15 bases between. The CDR3 coding sequence is TGTGCCTCCCAGGAGGACCGGGAGCAGTTCTTC. This sequence encodes CASQEDREQFF.